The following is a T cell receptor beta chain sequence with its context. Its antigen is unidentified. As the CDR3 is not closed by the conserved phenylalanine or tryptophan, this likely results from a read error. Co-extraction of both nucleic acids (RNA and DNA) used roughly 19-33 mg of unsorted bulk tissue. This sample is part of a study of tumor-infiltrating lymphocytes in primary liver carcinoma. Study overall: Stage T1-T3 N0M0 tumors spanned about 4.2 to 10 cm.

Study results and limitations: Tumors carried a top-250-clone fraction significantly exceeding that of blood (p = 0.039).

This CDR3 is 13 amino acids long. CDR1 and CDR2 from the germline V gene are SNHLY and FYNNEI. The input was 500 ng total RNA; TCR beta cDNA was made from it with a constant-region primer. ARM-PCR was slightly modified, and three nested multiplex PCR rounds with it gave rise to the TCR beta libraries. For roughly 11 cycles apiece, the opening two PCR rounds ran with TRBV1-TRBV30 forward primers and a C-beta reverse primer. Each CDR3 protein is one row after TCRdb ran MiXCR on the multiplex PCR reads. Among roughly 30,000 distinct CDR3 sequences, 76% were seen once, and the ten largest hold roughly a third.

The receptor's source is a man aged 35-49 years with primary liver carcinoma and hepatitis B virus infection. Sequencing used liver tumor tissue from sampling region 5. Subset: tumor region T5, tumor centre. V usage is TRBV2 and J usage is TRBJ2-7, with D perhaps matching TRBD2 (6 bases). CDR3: CVSGYGSWYEQYL. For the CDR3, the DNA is TGTGTCAGCGGCTACGGGAGCTGGTACGAGCAGTACTTA.